Relative to its sample, the clone carrying this T cell receptor (beta chain) is medium-sized. Its antigen is currently unknown. This entry belongs to a study of T cell clones after liver transplantation. Study overall: Patients counted as tolerant after at least one year off all immunosuppression, enzymes not exceeding twice normal. Draws occurred before transplant, before withdrawal, and after complete or failed withdrawal.

Overall study findings and caveats: In a couple of subjects, few donor cells limited the measurable donor-reactive repertoire.

Unstimulated PBMCs were sorted into CD3+CD4+ and CD3+CD8+ populations. Looked up from germline, CDR1 is MNHNS and CDR2 is SASEGT. Trimming took 6 bases from V and 3 from J, leaving 11 bases between them. The CDR3 length is 13 residues. Sequencing was performed with immunoSEQ multiplex PCR; in TCRdb, only in-frame clones are kept and a portion is missing. The repertoire has 85,000 to 130,000 clones, roughly four fifths of them found once; the top ten carry approximately 0.99%. The chain joins TRBV6-1 to TRBJ1-1; D is ambiguous. This receptor was taken from a human donor who received a liver transplant. The sample consisted of CD4+ T cells from blood, taken before liver transplant. CDR3 in amino acids: CASRFKGYTEAFF. In DNA form, the CDR3 reads TGTGCCAGCAGATTTAAGGGTTACACTGAAGCTTTCTTT.